This T cell receptor (beta chain) was observed in a study of cytomegalovirus exposure and HLA in healthy donors. Study background: Early release data held 85 million or so unique TCRs from HLA-typed donors. Genotyping showed around 80% of roughly 390 donors falling in the Caucasian-associated ancestry cluster. Study observations and caveats: A later analysis, which compared TCR beta chains of equal frequency, found the HLA-associated ones more clonally expanded.

Comment on this clone: As yet, its antigen is unknown.

With 60 Vbeta and 13 Jbeta primers, the PCR was carried out. Profiling relied on immunoSEQ multiplex PCR, and the TCRdb table lists in-frame clones only, not all of them. The data show about 160,000 clones, roughly four fifths seen once. Germline CDR1 reads MDHEN; CDR2 reads SYDVKM. The CDR3 contains 15 residues. Trimming cost V 7 bases and J 4 bases; bases outside gene matches: 12. This receptor was obtained from a man between 35 and 55 years old in good health and CMV-seronegative. The chain uses TRBV28 and TRBJ2-7; 8 bases fit TRBD1. Material for sequencing was PBMCs. The CDR3 bases are TGTGCCAGCACCCCAGTCGACAGGGGTAGTTACGAGCAGTACTTC. It encodes CASTPVDRGSYEQYF.